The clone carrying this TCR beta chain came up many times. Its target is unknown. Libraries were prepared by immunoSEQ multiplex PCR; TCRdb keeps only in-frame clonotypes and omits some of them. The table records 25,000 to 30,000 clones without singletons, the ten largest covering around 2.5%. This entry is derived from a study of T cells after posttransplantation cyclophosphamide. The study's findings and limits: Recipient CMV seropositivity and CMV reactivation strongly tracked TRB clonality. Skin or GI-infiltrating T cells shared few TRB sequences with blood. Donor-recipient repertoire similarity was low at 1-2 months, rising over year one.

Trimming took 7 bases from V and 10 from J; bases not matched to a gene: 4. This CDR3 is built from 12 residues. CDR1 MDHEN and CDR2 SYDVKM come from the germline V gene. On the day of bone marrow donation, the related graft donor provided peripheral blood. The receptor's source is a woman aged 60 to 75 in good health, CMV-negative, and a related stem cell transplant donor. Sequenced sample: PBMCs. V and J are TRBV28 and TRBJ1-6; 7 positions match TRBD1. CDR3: CASNDRESPLHF. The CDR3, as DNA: TGTGCCAGCAACGACAGGGAATCACCCCTCCACTTT.